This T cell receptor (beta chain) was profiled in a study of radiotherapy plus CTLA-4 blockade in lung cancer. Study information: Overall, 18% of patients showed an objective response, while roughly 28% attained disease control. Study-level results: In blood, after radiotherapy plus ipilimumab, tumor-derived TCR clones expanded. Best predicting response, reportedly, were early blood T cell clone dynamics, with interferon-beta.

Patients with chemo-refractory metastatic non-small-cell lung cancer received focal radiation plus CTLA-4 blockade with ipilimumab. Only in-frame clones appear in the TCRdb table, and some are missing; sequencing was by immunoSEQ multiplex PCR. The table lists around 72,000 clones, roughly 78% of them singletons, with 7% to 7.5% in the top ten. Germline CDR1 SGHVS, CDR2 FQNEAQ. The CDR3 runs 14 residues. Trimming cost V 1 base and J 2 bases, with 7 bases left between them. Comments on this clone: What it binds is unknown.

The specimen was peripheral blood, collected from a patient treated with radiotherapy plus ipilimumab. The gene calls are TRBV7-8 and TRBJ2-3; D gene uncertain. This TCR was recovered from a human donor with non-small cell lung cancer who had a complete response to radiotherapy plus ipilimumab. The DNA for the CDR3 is TGTGCCAGCAGCTTAGGCGTAGCCACAGATACGCAGTATTTT. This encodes CASSLGVATDTQYF.